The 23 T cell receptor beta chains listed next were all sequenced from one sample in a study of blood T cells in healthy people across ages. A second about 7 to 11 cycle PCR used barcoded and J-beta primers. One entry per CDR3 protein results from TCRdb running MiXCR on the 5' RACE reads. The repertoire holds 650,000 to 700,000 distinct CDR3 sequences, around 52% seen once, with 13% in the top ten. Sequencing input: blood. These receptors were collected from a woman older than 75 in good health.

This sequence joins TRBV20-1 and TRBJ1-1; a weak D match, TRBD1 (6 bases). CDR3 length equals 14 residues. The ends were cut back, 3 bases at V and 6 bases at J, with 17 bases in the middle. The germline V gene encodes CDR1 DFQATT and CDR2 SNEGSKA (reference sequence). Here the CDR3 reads CSARDDTGSAEAFF. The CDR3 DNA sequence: TGCAGTGCTAGGGATGATACAGGGTCTGCTGAAGCTTTCTTT.

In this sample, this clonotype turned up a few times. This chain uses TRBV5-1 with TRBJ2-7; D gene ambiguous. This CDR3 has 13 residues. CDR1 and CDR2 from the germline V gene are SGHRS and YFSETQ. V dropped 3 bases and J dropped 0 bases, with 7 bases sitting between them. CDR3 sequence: CASSSFGSYEQYF. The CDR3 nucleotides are TGCGCCAGCAGCTCGTTCGGCTCCTACGAGCAGTACTTC.

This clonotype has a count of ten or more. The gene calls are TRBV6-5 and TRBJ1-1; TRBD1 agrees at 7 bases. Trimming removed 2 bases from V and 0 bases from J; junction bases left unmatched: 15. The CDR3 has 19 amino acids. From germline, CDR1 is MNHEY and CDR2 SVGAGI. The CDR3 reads CASSYEKTPGGRLNTEAFF. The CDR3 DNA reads TGTGCCAGCAGTTACGAAAAGACCCCAGGGGGTAGGCTGAACACTGAAGCTTTCTTT.

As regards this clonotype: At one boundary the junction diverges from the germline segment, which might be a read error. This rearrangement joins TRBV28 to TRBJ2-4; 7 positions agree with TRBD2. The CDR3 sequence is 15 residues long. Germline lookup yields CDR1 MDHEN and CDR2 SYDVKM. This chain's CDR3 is CASSRLAPAKSIQYF. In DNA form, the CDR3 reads TGTGCCAGCAGCAGACTAGCCCCAGCCAAAAGCATTCAGTACTTC. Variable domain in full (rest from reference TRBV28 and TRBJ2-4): DVKVTQSSRYLVKRTGEKVFLECVQDMDHENMFWYRQDPGLGLRLIYFSYDVKMKEKGDIPEGYSVSREKKERFSLILESASTNQTSMYLCASSRLAPAKSIQYFGAGTRLSVL.

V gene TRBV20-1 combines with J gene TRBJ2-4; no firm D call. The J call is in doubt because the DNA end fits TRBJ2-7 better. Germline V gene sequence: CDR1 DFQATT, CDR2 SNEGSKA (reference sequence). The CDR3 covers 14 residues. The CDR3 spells CSARGQADFGEQYF. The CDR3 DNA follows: TGCAGTGCTAGAGGTCAGGCTGATTTTGGCGAGCAGTACTTC.

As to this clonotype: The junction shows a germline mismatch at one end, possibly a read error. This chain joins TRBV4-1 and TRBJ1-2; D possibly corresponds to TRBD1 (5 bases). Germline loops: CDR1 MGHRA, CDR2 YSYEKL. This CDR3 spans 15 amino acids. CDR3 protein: CASSQVKGRNYGHTF. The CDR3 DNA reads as TGCGCCAGCAGCCAAGTCAAGGGGAGGAACTATGGCCACACCTTC.

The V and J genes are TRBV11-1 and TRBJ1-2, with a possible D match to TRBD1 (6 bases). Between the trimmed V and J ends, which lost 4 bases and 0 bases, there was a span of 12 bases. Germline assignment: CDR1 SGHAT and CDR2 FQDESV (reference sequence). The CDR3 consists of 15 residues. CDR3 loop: CASSYSGTTNYGYTF. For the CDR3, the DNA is TGTGCCAGCAGCTACTCCGGGACAACTAACTATGGCTACACCTTC.

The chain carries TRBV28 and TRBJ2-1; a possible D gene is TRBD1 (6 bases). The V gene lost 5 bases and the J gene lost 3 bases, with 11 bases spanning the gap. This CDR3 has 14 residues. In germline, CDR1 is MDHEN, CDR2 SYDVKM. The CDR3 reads CASSTRDNYNEQFF. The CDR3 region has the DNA TGTGCCAGCAGTACACGGGACAACTACAATGAGCAGTTCTTC.

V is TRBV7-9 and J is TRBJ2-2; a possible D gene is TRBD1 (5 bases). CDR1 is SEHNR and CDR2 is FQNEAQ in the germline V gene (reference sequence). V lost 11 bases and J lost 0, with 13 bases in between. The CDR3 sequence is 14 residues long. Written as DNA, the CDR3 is TGTGCCGGACCAGGGTTTTCGAACACCGGGGAGCTGTTTTTT. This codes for CAGPGFSNTGELFF. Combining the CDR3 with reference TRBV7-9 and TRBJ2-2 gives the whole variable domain DTGVSQNPRHKITKRGQNVTFRCDPISEHNRLYWYRQTLGQGPEFLTYFQNEAQLEKSRLLSDRFSAERPKGSFSTLEIQRTEQGDSAMYLCAGPGFSNTGELFFGEGSRLTVL.

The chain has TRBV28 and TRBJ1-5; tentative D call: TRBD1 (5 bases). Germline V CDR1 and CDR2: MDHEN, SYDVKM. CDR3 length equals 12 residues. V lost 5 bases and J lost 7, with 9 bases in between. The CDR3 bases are TGTGCCAGCAGTCGACCAGGGCAGCCCCAGCATTTT. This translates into CASSRPGQPQHF. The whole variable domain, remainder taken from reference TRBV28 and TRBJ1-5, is DVKVTQSSRYLVKRTGEKVFLECVQDMDHENMFWYRQDPGLGLRLIYFSYDVKMKEKGDIPEGYSVSREKKERFSLILESASTNQTSMYLCASSRPGQPQHFGDGTRLSIL.

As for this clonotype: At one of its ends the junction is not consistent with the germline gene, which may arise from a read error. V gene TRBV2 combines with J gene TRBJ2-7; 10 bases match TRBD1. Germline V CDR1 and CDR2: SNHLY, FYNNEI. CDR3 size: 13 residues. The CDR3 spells CASHRDRGYGQYF. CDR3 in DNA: TGTGCCAGCCACCGGGACAGGGGCTACGGGCAGTACTTC. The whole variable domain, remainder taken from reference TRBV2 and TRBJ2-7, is EPEVTQTPSHQVTQMGQEVILRCVPISNHLYFYWYRQILGQKVEFLVSFYNNEISEKSEIFDDQFSVERPDGSNFTLKIRSTKLEDSAMYFCASHRDRGYGQYFGPGTRLTVT.

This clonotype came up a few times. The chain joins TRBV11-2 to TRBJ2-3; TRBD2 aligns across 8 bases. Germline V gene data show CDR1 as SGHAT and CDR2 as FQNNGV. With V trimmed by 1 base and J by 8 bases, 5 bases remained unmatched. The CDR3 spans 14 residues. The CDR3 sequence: CASSLVREGATQYF. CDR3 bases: TGTGCCAGCAGCTTAGTCCGGGAGGGAGCTACGCAGTATTTT.

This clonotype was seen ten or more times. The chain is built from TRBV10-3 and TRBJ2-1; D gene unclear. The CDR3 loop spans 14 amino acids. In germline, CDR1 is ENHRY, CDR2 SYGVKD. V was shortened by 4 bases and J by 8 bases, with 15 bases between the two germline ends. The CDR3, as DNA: TGTGCCATCAGTGTGGCCGGAGTCCAGGATGAGCAGTTCTTC. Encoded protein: CAISVAGVQDEQFF.

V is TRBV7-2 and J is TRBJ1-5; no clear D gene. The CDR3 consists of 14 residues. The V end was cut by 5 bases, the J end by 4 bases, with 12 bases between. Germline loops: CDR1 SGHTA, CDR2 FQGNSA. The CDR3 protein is CASSPDPKNQPQHF. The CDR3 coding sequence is TGTGCCAGCAGCCCCGACCCCAAGAATCAGCCCCAGCATTTT. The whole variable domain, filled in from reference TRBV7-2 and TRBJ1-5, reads GAGVSQSPSNKVTEKGKDVELRCDPISGHTALYWYRQSLGQGLEFLIYFQGNSAPDKSGLPSDRFSAERTGGSVSTLTIQRTQQEDSAVYLCASSPDPKNQPQHFGDGTRLSIL.

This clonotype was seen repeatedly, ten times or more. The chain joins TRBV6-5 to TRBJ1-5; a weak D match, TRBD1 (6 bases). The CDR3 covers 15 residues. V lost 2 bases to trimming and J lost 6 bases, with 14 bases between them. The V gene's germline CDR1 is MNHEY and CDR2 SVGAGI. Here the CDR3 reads CASSYLPGVGQPQHF. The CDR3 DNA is TGTGCCAGCAGTTACCTCCCAGGGGTTGGTCAGCCCCAGCATTTT.

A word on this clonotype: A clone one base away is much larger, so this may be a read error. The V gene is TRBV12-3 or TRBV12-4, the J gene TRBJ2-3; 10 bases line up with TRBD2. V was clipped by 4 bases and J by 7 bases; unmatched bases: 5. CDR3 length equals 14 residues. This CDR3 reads CASSSAGLANTQYF. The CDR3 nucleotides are TGTGCCAGCAGTTCTGCGGGACTAGCGAATACGCAGTATTTT.

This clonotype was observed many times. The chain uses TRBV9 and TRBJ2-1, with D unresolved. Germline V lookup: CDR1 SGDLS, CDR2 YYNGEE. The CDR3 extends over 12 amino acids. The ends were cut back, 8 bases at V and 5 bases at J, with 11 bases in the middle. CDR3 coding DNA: TGTGCCAGACACCGACGGAACAATGAGCAGTTCTTC. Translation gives CARHRRNNEQFF.

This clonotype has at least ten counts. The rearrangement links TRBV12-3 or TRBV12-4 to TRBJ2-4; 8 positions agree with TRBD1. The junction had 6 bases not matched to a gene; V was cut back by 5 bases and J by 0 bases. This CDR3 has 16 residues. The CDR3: CASSLLTGVAKNIQYF. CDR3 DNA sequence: TGTGCCAGCAGTCTCCTGACAGGGGTAGCCAAAAACATTCAGTACTTC.

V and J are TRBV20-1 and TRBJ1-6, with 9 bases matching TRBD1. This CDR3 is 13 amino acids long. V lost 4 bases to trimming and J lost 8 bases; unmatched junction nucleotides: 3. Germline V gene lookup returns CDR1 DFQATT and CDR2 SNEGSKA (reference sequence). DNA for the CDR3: TGCAGTGCTACACAGGGGGCCGATTCACCCCTCCACTTT. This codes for CSATQGADSPLHF.

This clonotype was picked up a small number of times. CDR3 loop: CASSWKANTEAFF. As DNA, the CDR3 is TGCGCCAGCAGCTGGAAGGCGAACACTGAAGCTTTCTTT. The chain combines TRBV5-1 with TRBJ1-1; D gene ambiguous. The V gene lost 3 bases and the J gene lost 1 base, with 7 bases spanning the gap. The CDR3 loop spans 13 amino acids. Germline CDR1 SGHRS, CDR2 YFSETQ.

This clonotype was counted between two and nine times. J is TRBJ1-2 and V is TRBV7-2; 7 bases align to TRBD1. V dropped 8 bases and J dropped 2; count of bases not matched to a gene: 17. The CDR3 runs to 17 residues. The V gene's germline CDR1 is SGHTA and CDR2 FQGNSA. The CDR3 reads CASRRSLGQDVNYGYTF. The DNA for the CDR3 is TGTGCCAGCCGACGAAGCCTCGGACAGGACGTAAACTATGGCTACACCTTC.

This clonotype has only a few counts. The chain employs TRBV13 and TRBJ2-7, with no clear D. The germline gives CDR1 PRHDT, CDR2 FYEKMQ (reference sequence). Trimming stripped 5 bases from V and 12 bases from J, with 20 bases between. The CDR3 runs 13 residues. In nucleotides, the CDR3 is TGTGCCAGCAGCGTAAAAGGCCTCCCTCAGCCGTACTTC. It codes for CASSVKGLPQPYF.

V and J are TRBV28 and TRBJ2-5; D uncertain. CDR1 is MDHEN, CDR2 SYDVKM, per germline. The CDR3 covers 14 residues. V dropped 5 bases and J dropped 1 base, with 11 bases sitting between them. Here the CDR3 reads CASSTLAIQETQYF. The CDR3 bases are TGTGCCAGCAGTACCCTCGCGATCCAAGAGACCCAGTACTTC. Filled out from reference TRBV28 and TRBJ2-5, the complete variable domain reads DVKVTQSSRYLVKRTGEKVFLECVQDMDHENMFWYRQDPGLGLRLIYFSYDVKMKEKGDIPEGYSVSREKKERFSLILESASTNQTSMYLCASSTLAIQETQYFGPGTRLLVL.